This entry is about one T cell receptor (beta chain). The antigen remains undetermined. TCRdb keeps only in-frame clones here, not all; method: immunoSEQ multiplex PCR. The sample carries about 86,000 clones, 78% recorded once. These data belong to a study of T cell responses to AZD1222 COVID-19 vaccine. General study results and limits: AZD1222 recipients seropositive at baseline numbered only 5 or 6.

This receptor was obtained from an adult in good health. The input for sequencing was peripheral blood, taken on day 0 of AZD1222 vaccination.

The CDR3 DNA follows: TGCGCCAGCAGTCCCCAGGACAGGGCAACGACGAATGAGCAGTTCTTC. As protein: CASSPQDRATTNEQFF. The chain recombines TRBV10-1 with TRBJ2-1, with 8 bases matching TRBD1. Germline assignment: CDR1 WNHNN and CDR2 SYGVQD (reference sequence). The CDR3 has 16 amino acids. J gave up 7 bases and V 5 bases, and 13 bases lay outside the gene matches.